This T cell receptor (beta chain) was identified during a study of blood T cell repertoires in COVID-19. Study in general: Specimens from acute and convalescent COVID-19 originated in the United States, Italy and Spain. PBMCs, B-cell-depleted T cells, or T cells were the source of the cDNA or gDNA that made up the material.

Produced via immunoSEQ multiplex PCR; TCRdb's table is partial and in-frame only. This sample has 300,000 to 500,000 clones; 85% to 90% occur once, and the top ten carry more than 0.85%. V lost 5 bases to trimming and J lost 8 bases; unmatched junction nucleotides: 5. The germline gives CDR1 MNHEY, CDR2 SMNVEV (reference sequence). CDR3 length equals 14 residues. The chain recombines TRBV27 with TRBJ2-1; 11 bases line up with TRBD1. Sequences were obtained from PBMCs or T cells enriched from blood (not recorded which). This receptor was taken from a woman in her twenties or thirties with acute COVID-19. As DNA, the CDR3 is TGTGCCAGCAGTCCATGGACAGGGGGCTATGAGCAGTTCTTC. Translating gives CASSPWTGGYEQFF.